The clone carrying this T cell receptor beta chain was observed at least ten times. V was cut by 5 bases and J by 1 base, with 9 bases left in between. The V gene's germline CDR1 is LNHDA and CDR2 SQIVND (reference sequence). The CDR3 runs to 14 residues. These data are taken from a study of spatial heterogeneity in lung cancer. Study at large: Roughly 2 years after resection was the median timing of the follow-up PBMC samples, which were sequenced when available.

A unique molecular identifier was attached to every TCR cDNA molecule. TCRdb re-derived calls from the 5' RACE reads in MiXCR, one entry per CDR3 protein. Of around 120,000 distinct CDR3 sequences in the sample, less than 15% were seen once. As to time point: blood at routine non-recurrence follow-up after resection. Unsorted samples of tumor, nontumor lung or frozen PBMC had their whole RNA sequenced. This chain links TRBV19 with TRBJ2-1; no firm D call. The sample consisted of PBMCs, taken at follow-up. The receptor was derived from a male donor with early-stage non-small cell lung cancer. The CDR3 loop is CASSSFESYNEQFF. DNA of the CDR3: TGTGCCAGTAGTTCCTTCGAGTCCTACAATGAGCAGTTCTTC.